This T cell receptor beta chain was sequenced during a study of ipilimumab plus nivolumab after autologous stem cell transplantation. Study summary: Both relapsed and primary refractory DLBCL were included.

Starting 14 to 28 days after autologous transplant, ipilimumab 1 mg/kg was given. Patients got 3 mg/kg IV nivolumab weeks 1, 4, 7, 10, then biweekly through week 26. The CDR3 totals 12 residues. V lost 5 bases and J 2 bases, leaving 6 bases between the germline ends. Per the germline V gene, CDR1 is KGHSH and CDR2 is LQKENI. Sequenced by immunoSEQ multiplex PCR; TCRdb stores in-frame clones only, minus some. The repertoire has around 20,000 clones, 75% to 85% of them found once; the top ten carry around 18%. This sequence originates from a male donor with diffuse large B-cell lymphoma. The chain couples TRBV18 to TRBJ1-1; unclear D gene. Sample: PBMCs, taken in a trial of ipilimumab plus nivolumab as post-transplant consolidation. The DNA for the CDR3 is TGTGCCAGCTCAGAGATTAACACTGAAGCTTTCTTT. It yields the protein CASSEINTEAFF.